This T cell receptor beta chain was observed in a study of early T cells in non-severe SARS-CoV-2 infection. Across the study: Whole-blood bulk RNA, unsorted, was sequenced, and chains were unpaired.

The CDR3 loop spans 13 amino acids. Germline CDR1 SQVTM, CDR2 ANQGSEA. Trimming at V came to 6 bases and at J to 3 bases, leaving 5 bases not matched to a gene. Unique molecular identifiers (one per individual cDNA molecule) were attached. TCRdb reprocessed the 5' RACE reads via MiXCR and lists one record per CDR3 protein. The repertoire holds about 84,000 distinct CDR3 sequences, with 12% as singletons. The receptor comes from an adult who was a healthcare worker with PCR-confirmed SARS-CoV-2 infection or an uninfected control (not recorded which). Sample: whole blood. V is TRBV29-1 and J is TRBJ1-1; 9 bases map to TRBD1. CDR3 nucleotides: TGCAGCGTAGGACAGGGGAGCTACACTGAAGCTTTCTTT. Residues: CSVGQGSYTEAFF.